The 5 T cell receptor beta chains reported below all come from one sample, sequenced in a study of CD8+CD57+ T cells in acquired aplastic anemia. Both TCR beta VDJ combination and CDR3 sequence profiling were carried out. Genomic DNA was the template for this profiling. MiXCR was run by TCRdb on the reads, yielding one entry per CDR3 protein. The sample has 110,000 or so distinct CDR3 sequences, 40% to 65% seen once. The sample consisted of sorted CD4+, CD8+, or CD8+CD57+ T cells (not recorded which) from PBMCs. All receptors come from a human donor in good health, serving as a control.

This clonotype appeared a single time. The V and J genes are TRBV25-1 and TRBJ1-4; 7 bases are a match to TRBD1. The CDR3 contains 15 residues. CDR1 MGHDK and CDR2 SYGVNS come from the germline V gene. The trim removed 4 bases at V and 3 bases at J, leaving 5 bases unmatched. The CDR3 protein is CASSGRQGPNEKLFF. The CDR3 coding sequence is TGTGCCAGCAGTGGAAGACAGGGCCCTAATGAAAAACTGTTTTTT.

The chain recombines TRBV25-1 with TRBJ1-6; weak D call: TRBD1 (6 bases). Between the trimmed V and J ends, which lost 6 bases and 2 bases, there was a span of 20 bases. The CDR3 sequence is 18 residues long. From germline, CDR1 is MGHDK and CDR2 SYGVNS. CDR3 residues: CASRATYEQGTYNSPLHF. CDR3 bases: TGTGCCAGCAGAGCAACCTACGAGCAGGGGACCTATAATTCACCCCTCCACTTT.

This clonotype was recorded once. The chain combines TRBV19 with TRBJ1-5; no clear D gene. Germline V gives CDR1 LNHDA, CDR2 SQIVND (reference sequence). The CDR3 runs 12 residues. Trimming stripped 7 bases from V and 4 bases from J, with 8 bases between. CDR3 sequence reads: CASNLLNQPQHF. The CDR3, as DNA: TGTGCCAGTAACCTGCTTAATCAGCCCCAGCATTTT.

This clonotype was observed once. The rearrangement uses TRBV2 and TRBJ2-7; D gene uncertain. This CDR3 is built from 14 residues. The germline gives CDR1 SNHLY, CDR2 FYNNEI. V was shortened by 4 bases and J by 6 bases, with 16 bases between the two germline ends. Written as DNA, the CDR3 is TGTGCCAGCAGTGGGGTAATAGCCGGCGTCGAGCAGTACTTC. Its protein product is CASSGVIAGVEQYF.

The V gene is TRBV7-9, the J gene TRBJ1-1; D is possibly TRBD1 (5 bases). The CDR3 extends over 11 amino acids. The germline gives CDR1 SEHNR, CDR2 FQNEAQ (reference sequence). The V end was cut by 2 bases, the J end by 11 bases, with 9 bases between. In DNA form, the CDR3 reads TGTGCCAGCAGCTTAAAAGGGGAGGCTTTCTTT. Translated, it gives CASSLKGEAFF.